What follows describes a single T cell receptor (beta chain). The data are from a study of blood T cell repertoires in COVID-19. Study-level information: Sites across the United States, Italy and Spain contributed samples from acute and convalescent COVID-19. T cells, B-cell-depleted T cells, or PBMCs provided the cDNA or gDNA that served as material.

In the authors' workflow: Amplification of reference gene primers was used by the study to estimate nucleated cell counts. Repertoires were generated with immunoSEQ multiplex PCR, while TCRdb's copy carries only in-frame clones and drops some. The V and J calls and clone size were taken over from that table, and D and trimming were inferred from the DNA. The sample lists a few hundred thousand clones; around 90% were seen once. Participants came from some 23 US areas, aged about 18 to 90 years. Sequencing used PBMCs or T cells enriched from blood (not recorded which). The clonotype comes from a woman between 25 and 40 years old who had recovered from COVID-19.

The CDR3 sequence: CASSSQGSWNTIYF. For the CDR3, the DNA is TGTGCCAGCAGTTCCCAGGGTTCATGGAACACCATATATTTT. The J gene is TRBJ1-3, the V gene TRBV27; possible D gene TRBD1, 5 bases. Trimming shortened V by 4 bases and J by 7 bases, and 14 bases separated the two germline ends. Per the germline V gene, CDR1 is MNHEY and CDR2 is SMNVEV (reference sequence). This CDR3 has 14 residues.